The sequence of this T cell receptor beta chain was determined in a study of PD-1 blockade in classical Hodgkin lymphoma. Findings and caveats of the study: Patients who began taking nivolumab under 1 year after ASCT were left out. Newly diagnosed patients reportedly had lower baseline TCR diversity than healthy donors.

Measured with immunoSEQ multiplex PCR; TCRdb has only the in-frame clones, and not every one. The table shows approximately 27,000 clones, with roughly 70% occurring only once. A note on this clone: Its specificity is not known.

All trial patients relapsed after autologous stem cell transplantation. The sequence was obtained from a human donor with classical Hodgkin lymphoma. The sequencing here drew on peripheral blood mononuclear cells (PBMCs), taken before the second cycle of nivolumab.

The DNA for the CDR3 is TGTGCCAGCAGTTCGACAGGGGGCGTAGGTACGCAGTATTTT. This translates into CASSSTGGVGTQYF. The chain is built from TRBV27 and TRBJ2-3; 10 bases match TRBD1. The ends lost 4 bases at V and 8 bases at J; junction bases unmatched: 6. The CDR3 runs 14 residues. Looked up from germline, CDR1 is MNHEY and CDR2 is SMNVEV (reference sequence).